Detailed here is one T cell receptor (beta chain). Its antigen is still unknown. Unmatched junction bases numbered 4, after V lost 2 bases and J lost 3 bases. Germline CDR1 KGHSH, CDR2 LQKENI. The CDR3 length is 14 residues. The data derive from a study of beta chain features in type 1 diabetes. Study observations and caveats: TCRB CDR3 length was moderately but significantly reduced in all four CD4+ subsets of Type 1 diabetes patients.

The entirety of the isolated RNA underwent reverse transcription, so expressed TCRB transcripts were sequenced. Sequencing was performed with immunoSEQ multiplex PCR; in TCRdb, only in-frame clones are kept and a portion is missing. The repertoire includes hundreds of thousands of clones, about 15% of them detected once, and roughly 0.015% sits in the top ten. Material: naive CD4+ T cells from blood. The gene calls are TRBV18 and TRBJ2-7; 7 bases are shared with TRBD1. This receptor was obtained from a man between 18 and 29 years old with type 1 diabetes. The CDR3 protein is CASSPYRDSYEQYF. In DNA form, the CDR3 reads TGTGCCAGCTCACCATACCGGGACAGCTACGAGCAGTACTTC.